The clone carrying this T cell receptor (beta chain) was seen more than once but under ten times. Its matching antigen is unknown. These data originate in a study of T-cell reconstitution after alpha-beta-depleted transplantation in children. Study-wide results and limits: Expanded graft clones numbering several hundred reportedly gave rise to alpha-beta T cells about two months after transplant. Surviving recipient T cells and thymic progenitors accounted for the high day-60 TCRbeta diversity observed in some patients.

Germline lookup yields CDR1 SGDLS and CDR2 YYNGEE. This CDR3 has 18 amino acids. The J segment lost 5 bases and the V segment lost 2 bases, leaving 12 bases of the junction unmatched. Construction of the TCRbeta library involved unique molecular identifiers. TCRdb itself ran the PCR reads through MiXCR, one entry per CDR3 protein. The table lists about 640,000 distinct CDR3 sequences, over 10% of them singletons. The source was PBMCs, mostly from graft donor cells, collected 360 days after TCRalphabeta/CD19-depleted stem cell transplant. The chain is built from TRBV9 and TRBJ2-3; 12 bases align to TRBD2. The TCR originated in a male patient between 10 and 17 years old who had a stem cell transplant for acute myeloid leukemia, so the T cells may come from the graft donor. The CDR3 DNA reads as TGTGCCAGCAGCGTTTCCCCCCGACTAGCGGGAGCAGGAGATACGCAGTATTTT. Translation gives CASSVSPRLAGAGDTQYF. The entire variable domain, with the rest obtained from reference TRBV9 and TRBJ2-3, is as follows: DSGVTQTPKHLITATGQRVTLRCSPRSGDLSVYWYQQSLDQGLQFLIQYYNGEERAKGNILERFSAQQFPDLHSELNLSSLELGDSALYFCASSVSPRLAGAGDTQYFGPGTRLTVL.